Shown below are 17 T cell receptor beta chains from a single sample sequenced in a study of beta chain features in type 1 diabetes. Study findings and constraints: All four CD4+ subsets of Type 1 diabetes patients contained TCRB CDR3s that were moderately but significantly shorter.

Expressed TCRB transcripts were sequenced after all isolated RNA was converted to cDNA. The protocol was immunoSEQ multiplex PCR, while the TCRdb copy is restricted to in-frame clones and leaves out a portion. The sample yields about 340,000 clones, less than 15% seen once. Antigens for these TCRs are unknown. Sample: naive CD4+ T cells from blood. The source of these receptors is a woman between 18 and 29 years old with type 1 diabetes.

The chain couples TRBV7-9 to TRBJ1-1; D gene uncertain. This CDR3 is 14 amino acids long. Germline lookup yields CDR1 SEHNR and CDR2 FQNEAQ (reference sequence). Trimming removed 1 base from V and 4 bases from J, with 10 bases in between. CDR3 loop: CASSLGTPGTEAFF. Written as DNA, the CDR3 is TGTGCCAGCAGCTTAGGAACGCCAGGCACTGAAGCTTTCTTT.

The sample holds a few counts of this clone. The rearrangement uses TRBV7-2 and TRBJ2-7; 10 nucleotides match TRBD2. Germline trimming cut 4 bases from V and 7 bases from J; bases unmatched to any gene: 13. Germline V CDR1 and CDR2: SGHTA, FQGNSA. This CDR3 region has 16 residues. This chain's CDR3 is CASSSPLASGRYEQYF. DNA for the CDR3: TGTGCCAGCAGCTCCCCCTTGGCTAGCGGGAGATATGAGCAGTACTTC. Drawing the rest from reference TRBV7-2 and TRBJ2-7, the complete variable domain is GAGVSQSPSNKVTEKGKDVELRCDPISGHTALYWYRQSLGQGLEFLIYFQGNSAPDKSGLPSDRFSAERTGGSVSTLTIQRTQQEDSAVYLCASSSPLASGRYEQYFGPGTRLTVT.

The V gene is TRBV18, the J gene TRBJ2-4; 10 nucleotides align to TRBD2. Germline lookup yields CDR1 KGHSH and CDR2 LQKENI. V lost 1 base and J lost 13; bases outside the gene matches: 13. The CDR3 runs to 16 residues. The CDR3 sequence is CASSPQYGLAEGAQYF. As DNA, the CDR3 is TGTGCCAGCTCACCACAGTACGGACTAGCGGAGGGGGCCCAGTACTTC.

This rearrangement joins TRBV29-1 to TRBJ1-1; 8 nucleotides align to TRBD1. The V gene end was trimmed by 6 bases and the J gene end by 0 bases; junction bases not matched to a gene: 3. Germline V lookup: CDR1 SQVTM, CDR2 ANQGSEA. The CDR3 runs to 13 residues. The DNA of the CDR3 is TGCAGCGTCCGACAGGGGATGAACACTGAAGCTTTCTTT. It yields the protein CSVRQGMNTEAFF.

The chain recombines TRBV5-4 with TRBJ2-5; D remains unclear. CDR3 length: 13 amino acids. The germline gives CDR1 SGHNT, CDR2 YYREEE (reference sequence). V lost 0 bases to trimming and J lost 5 bases, with 8 bases between them. CDR3 nucleotide sequence: TGTGCCAGCAGCTTGGGCCGGCGGGAGACCCAGTACTTC. Its protein product is CASSLGRRETQYF.

This clone showed up just a few times. This chain connects TRBV28 to TRBJ1-2; 9 positions match TRBD1. The CDR3 length is 16 residues. Germline assignment: CDR1 MDHEN and CDR2 SYDVKM. With V trimmed by 5 bases and J by 6 bases, 13 bases remained unmatched. The CDR3 region has the DNA TGTGCCAGCAGTGCTCCACAGGGGGCTCCCCCCCATGGCTACACCTTC. Protein sequence: CASSAPQGAPPHGYTF.

This clone was picked up a small number of times. This rearrangement joins TRBV7-9 to TRBJ2-3; 9 nucleotides agree with TRBD2. The CDR3 sequence is 14 residues long. The junction had 2 bases not matched to a gene; V was cut back by 7 bases and J by 0 bases. Germline CDR1 is SEHNR and CDR2 is FQNEAQ (reference sequence). CDR3 loop: CASTSGVSTDTQYF. For the CDR3, the DNA is TGTGCCAGCACTAGCGGGGTTAGCACAGATACGCAGTATTTT.

V and J are TRBV29-1 and TRBJ2-5; 7 nucleotides line up with TRBD2. The better agreement between TRBJ2-7 and the DNA end casts doubt on the J call. The CDR3 contains 15 residues. Germline V CDR1 and CDR2: SQVTM, ANQGSEA. CDR3 protein: CSVLILRGSSYEQYF. The CDR3 nucleotides are TGCAGCGTGCTTATCTTGCGGGGGAGCTCCTACGAGCAGTACTTC.

This clone was seen only a few times. The chain employs TRBV30 and TRBJ1-5; D gene ambiguous. V shed 3 bases and J shed 2 bases, with 14 bases lying between them. This CDR3 has 15 residues. Germline CDR1 GTSNPN, CDR2 SVGIG (reference sequence). The CDR3 DNA follows: TGTGCCTGGAGCGTCACCGCTTGGCGCAATCAGCCCCAGCATTTT. This encodes CAWSVTAWRNQPQHF.

The chain combines TRBV18 with TRBJ1-5; maybe TRBD1 (6 bases). Trimming took 2 bases from V and 0 from J, leaving 17 bases between them. The germline gives CDR1 KGHSH, CDR2 LQKENI. This CDR3 spans 18 amino acids. The CDR3 is CASSPIPGAGHSNQPQHF. The CDR3, as DNA: TGTGCCAGCTCACCAATCCCAGGGGCAGGCCATAGCAATCAGCCCCAGCATTTT.

There are a few counts of this clone. The V call is TRBV29-1, the J call TRBJ2-1; a weak D match, TRBD1 (5 bases). V lost 1 base to trimming and J lost 5 bases, with 6 bases between them. The length of the CDR3 is 12 residues. Germline assignment: CDR1 SQVTM and CDR2 ANQGSEA. CDR3: CSVEGGHNEQFF. Here the CDR3 DNA reads TGCAGCGTTGAAGGGGGCCACAATGAGCAGTTCTTC.

The gene calls are TRBV5-1 and TRBJ2-1, with a weak D call TRBD1 (6 bases). V was pared by 5 bases and J by 9 bases, with 18 bases between. Germline values: CDR1 SGHRS, CDR2 YFSETQ. There are 14 residues in the CDR3. CDR3 amino acids: CASSYLQGHSEQFF. CDR3 DNA sequence: TGCGCCAGCAGTTACTTACAGGGTCACTCTGAGCAGTTCTTC.

In this sample, this clone turned up a few times. The chain combines TRBV21-1 with TRBJ2-7; the DNA was not compared with TRBD1, the D call given in the table. TRBV21-1 is given as a pseudogene. This CDR3 has 15 amino acids. CDR3 residues: CASSKGGPKAYEQYF. Written as DNA, the CDR3 is TGTGCCAGCAGCAAAGGTGGGCCAAAGGCCTACGAGCAGTACTTC.

A few counts support this clone. The chain has TRBV7-9 and TRBJ2-1, with 10 bases lining up with TRBD1. This CDR3 contains 16 residues. The ends lost 6 bases at V and 2 bases at J; junction bases unmatched: 7. The germline V gene encodes CDR1 SEHNR and CDR2 FQNEAQ (reference sequence). The CDR3 here is CASRPGTGVPYNEQFF. CDR3 coding DNA: TGTGCCAGCAGACCCGGGACAGGGGTTCCCTACAATGAGCAGTTCTTC.

This clone has just a few counts. The chain combines TRBV30 with TRBJ1-5; 7 bases are a match to TRBD1. The length of the CDR3 is 14 residues. Germline V gene sequence: CDR1 GTSNPN, CDR2 SVGIG (reference sequence). The V segment lost 1 base and the J segment 1 base; nucleotides outside the gene matches: 1. The CDR3 spells CAWSGDRSNQPQHF. DNA of the CDR3: TGTGCCTGGAGTGGGGACAGAAGCAATCAGCCCCAGCATTTT. Based on the CDR3 plus reference TRBV30 and TRBJ1-5, the full variable domain is SQTIHQWPATLVQPVGSPLSLECTVEGTSNPNLYWYRQAAGRGLQLLFYSVGIGQISSEVPQNLSASRPQDRQFILSSKKLLLSDSGFYLCAWSGDRSNQPQHFGDGTRLSIL.

This clone was observed a few times. V and J are TRBV28 and TRBJ2-7; D call uncertain. Looked up from germline, CDR1 is MDHEN and CDR2 is SYDVKM. Trimming shortened V by 2 bases and J by 3 bases, and 8 bases separated the two germline ends. The CDR3 consists of 13 residues. The CDR3 region has the DNA TGTGCCAGCAGTTTACCGCCTAGCTACGAGCAGTACTTC. Its translation is CASSLPPSYEQYF.

This clone was found once. This chain connects TRBV11-2 to TRBJ2-1; D perhaps matches TRBD2 (5 bases). V lost 1 base and J lost 9, with 10 bases in between. Looked up from germline, CDR1 is SGHAT and CDR2 is FQNNGV. The CDR3 has 13 residues. This chain's CDR3 is CASSLVGAGEQFF. Here the CDR3 DNA reads TGTGCCAGCAGCTTAGTGGGAGCTGGTGAGCAGTTCTTC.